The present TCR beta chain was sequenced within a study of T cell repertoires in aging, cancer and after chemotherapy. General study findings and limits: Healthy donors lost TCR diversity with age mainly through richness, cancer patients through richness and evenness. Compared with age-matched healthy donors, untreated hematological or solid cancer patients showed higher blood TCR clonality. Rebound thymic output was suggested by rising median generation probability during chemotherapy in each cancer cohort.

This clonotype has a handful of counts. Its antigen is unknown. TRB rearrangements spanning V, D and J were amplified using mixed TRB-A/B primers. Each CDR3 protein gets one entry after TCRdb re-called the multiplex PCR reads with MiXCR. Among some 10,000 distinct CDR3 sequences listed, more than 25% were seen once. Per germline, CDR1 SSHAT and CDR2 FNYEAQ (reference sequence). This CDR3 is built from 15 residues. Deletions cut 1 base from V and 3 bases from J, with 10 bases between. TCR beta rearrangements were amplified from peripheral blood genomic DNA. This sequence joins TRBV7-7 and TRBJ1-5; D gene ambiguous. The sequence derives from a human donor in good health. Material: blood. CDR3 coding DNA: TGTGCCAGCAGCTTAGACACCGGGAACAATCAGCCCCAGCATTTT. It encodes CASSLDTGNNQPQHF.